A single sample is the source of the 24 T cell receptor beta chains below, sequenced in a study of blood T cells in healthy people across ages (dated by TCRdb to 2013 to 2016). The receptor library was made with 5' RACE. Sequencer: Illumina HiSeq 2500. A second about 7 to 12 cycle PCR used a sample-barcoded 5' primer and a J-beta primer mix. TCRdb took the public reads, trimmed them with fastp at Q25, ran MiXCR for clone calling and kept in-frame beta chains. Each CDR3 protein gets just one entry, which takes the most common genes and DNA from the rows behind it. Across this sample there are about 640,000 distinct CDR3 sequences, with about 54% seen only once. The ten largest make up about two fifths of the sample. The sequenced sample was blood. Receptors were obtained from a man in his 60s in good health.

The CDR3 coding sequence is TGTGCCAGCAGTAGTACTAGCGGGGGGTTCACCGGGGAGCTGTTTTTT. Translating it yields CASSSTSGGFTGELFF. The chain is built from TRBV2 and TRBJ2-2; 12 positions agree with TRBD2. CDR1 is SNHLY, CDR2 FYNNEI, per germline. V trimming: 5 bases; J trimming: 4 bases; junction bases outside the gene matches: 5. The CDR3 runs 16 residues.

The chain couples TRBV11-2 to TRBJ2-7; D not certain. CDR1 SGHAT and CDR2 FQNNGV come from the germline V gene. The CDR3 is 14 residues long. The V end was cut by 3 bases, the J end by 2 bases, with 11 bases between. The CDR3 nucleotides are TGTGCCAGCAGCTTTCTTGGCGTCACCTACGAGCAGTACTTC. This translates into CASSFLGVTYEQYF.

This clonotype turned up a few times. The gene calls are TRBV25-1 and TRBJ1-2; D might be TRBD1 (5 bases). The CDR3 has 13 residues. The ends were cut back, 8 bases at V and 4 bases at J, with 14 bases in the middle. Germline V gene sequence: CDR1 MGHDK, CDR2 SYGVNS. CDR3 DNA sequence: TGTGCCAGCTCCAGGGACCTTAGCTATGGCTACACCTTC. It specifies CASSRDLSYGYTF.

This sequence joins TRBV20-1 and TRBJ2-3; D is unclear. Germline CDR1 is DFQATT and CDR2 is SNEGSKA (reference sequence). The V gene lost 5 bases and the J gene lost 0 bases, with 6 bases spanning the gap. CDR3 size: 12 residues. The CDR3 DNA is TGCAGTGCTCCTTGGAGCACAGATACGCAGTATTTT. Its translation is CSAPWSTDTQYF.

V usage is TRBV6-5 and J usage is TRBJ1-2, with D perhaps matching TRBD1 (5 bases). The V end was cut by 4 bases, the J end by 8 bases, with 17 bases between. The CDR3 length is 14 residues. The germline gives CDR1 MNHEY, CDR2 SVGAGI. In DNA form, the CDR3 reads TGTGCCAGCAGTTTTGAGGGCAGGGCTGGAGGCTACACCTTC. Residues: CASSFEGRAGGYTF.

J is TRBJ1-2 and V is TRBV6-5; a possible D gene is TRBD1 (5 bases). CDR3 length equals 14 residues. The ends were cut back, 8 bases at V and 4 bases at J, with 17 bases in the middle. Germline V gives CDR1 MNHEY, CDR2 SVGAGI. CDR3 protein: CASGWSRAAYGYTF. The CDR3 region has the DNA TGTGCCAGCGGGTGGAGCAGGGCGGCCTATGGCTACACCTTC.

This rearrangement joins TRBV12-3 or TRBV12-4 to TRBJ2-3; D might be TRBD2 (5 bases). The CDR3 extends over 13 amino acids. Trimming took 8 bases from V and 5 from J, leaving 14 bases between them. CDR3: CASARVAGDTQYF. The CDR3 DNA sequence: TGTGCCAGCGCCAGAGTGGCGGGAGATACGCAGTATTTT.

This chain joins TRBV20-1 and TRBJ2-5, with 9 positions matching TRBD1. V lost 2 bases to trimming and J lost 11 bases; unmatched junction nucleotides: 12. In germline, CDR1 is DFQATT, CDR2 SNEGSKA (reference sequence). The CDR3 runs to 14 residues. DNA for the CDR3: TGCAGTGCTAGACGGACAGGGGTGGGCTACAAGCAGTACTTC. It translates to CSARRTGVGYKQYF.

The table lists this clonotype with a few counts. The chain carries TRBV11-2 and TRBJ1-2; D gene ambiguous. The CDR3 extends over 13 amino acids. CDR1 SGHAT and CDR2 FQNNGV come from the germline V gene. Between the trimmed V and J ends, which lost 2 bases and 3 bases, there was a span of 7 bases. Here the CDR3 reads CASSLSAYYGYTF. For the CDR3, the DNA is TGTGCCAGCAGCTTATCGGCGTACTATGGCTACACCTTC. The whole variable domain, filled in from reference TRBV11-2 and TRBJ1-2, reads EAGVAQSPRYKIIEKRQSVAFWCNPISGHATLYWYQQILGQGPKLLIQFQNNGVVDDSQLPKDRFSAERLKGVDSTLKIQPAKLEDSAVYLCASSLSAYYGYTFGSGTRLTVV.

This clonotype was seen more than once but under ten times. The rearrangement joins TRBV4-2 to TRBJ2-7, with 9 bases matching TRBD2. This CDR3 is 17 amino acids long. J was trimmed by 4 bases and V by 0 bases; bases with no gene match: 10. Germline CDR1 and CDR2: LGHNA and YNFKEQ. The CDR3 sequence is CASSQDPSGGFVYEQYF. In DNA form, the CDR3 reads TGTGCCAGCAGCCAAGATCCCAGCGGGGGGTTCGTTTACGAGCAGTACTTC.

This chain links TRBV6-1 with TRBJ2-6; unclear D gene. V was clipped by 3 bases and J by 2 bases, with 5 bases between them. This CDR3 spans 14 amino acids. From germline, CDR1 is MNHNS and CDR2 SASEGT. CDR3 amino acids: CASSETAGANVLTF. DNA for the CDR3: TGTGCCAGCAGTGAGACGGCTGGGGCCAACGTCCTGACTTTC.

This chain uses TRBV7-2 with TRBJ2-3; D not resolved. V shed 6 bases and J shed 5 bases, with 6 bases lying between them. There are 11 residues in the CDR3. Germline CDR1 and CDR2: SGHTA and FQGNSA. As DNA, the CDR3 is TGTGCCAGCAGAGCTAAAGATACGCAGTATTTT. Translation gives CASRAKDTQYF.

This clonotype appeared a single time. This chain connects TRBV28 to TRBJ2-7; TRBD2 might be the D (6 bases). The CDR3 has 14 residues. Trimming took 8 bases from V and 1 from J, leaving 15 bases between them. Germline V gene lookup returns CDR1 MDHEN and CDR2 SYDVKM. The CDR3 DNA sequence: TGTGCCAGCGCTTTCCGACTAGTGTCCTACGAGCAGTACTTC. It encodes CASAFRLVSYEQYF.

This chain connects TRBV25-1 to TRBJ1-2, with D perhaps matching TRBD1 (5 bases). CDR1 is MGHDK, CDR2 SYGVNS, per germline. V shed 2 bases and J shed 10 bases, with 20 bases lying between them. This CDR3 comprises 15 residues. DNA for the CDR3: TGTGCCAGCAGTGAAGTGGAGGGGCACTCTCGTGCCTACACCTTC. This sequence encodes CASSEVEGHSRAYTF.

This chain uses TRBV5-4 with TRBJ2-5, with D perhaps TRBD2 (7 bases). Per the germline V gene, CDR1 is SGHNT and CDR2 is YYREEE (reference sequence). V lost 0 bases, J lost 1 base, and 13 bases lay in between. The CDR3 loop spans 16 amino acids. In DNA, the CDR3 is TGTGCCAGCAGCTTGGCGGGGGGCCGCTCCCAAGAGACCCAGTACTTC. It encodes CASSLAGGRSQETQYF.

The count of this clonotype is one. This sequence joins TRBV12-3 or TRBV12-4 and TRBJ2-1, with TRBD1 as a possible D gene (6 bases). The CDR3 extends over 16 amino acids. The V end was cut by 5 bases, the J end by 4 bases, with 18 bases between. The CDR3 region is CASSPPRGVLYNEQFF. CDR3 in DNA: TGTGCCAGCAGTCCCCCCAGGGGCGTGTTATACAATGAGCAGTTCTTC.

A word on this clonotype: The junction and the germline gene differ at one end; a read error may be behind it. This chain links TRBV7-2 with TRBJ2-2, with 8 bases fitting TRBD2. This CDR3 has 17 residues. The germline V gene has CDR1 SGHTA and CDR2 FQGNSA. The CDR3 DNA follows: TGTGCCAACAGCTTAGACCCTAGCGGGCCGAACACCGGGGAGCTGTTTTTT. Amino acid sequence: CANSLDPSGPNTGELFF.

This chain links TRBV6-5 with TRBJ2-7, with no clear D. The CDR3 has 13 residues. V was trimmed by 4 bases and J by 3 bases, leaving 10 bases between them. Germline V gene data show CDR1 as MNHEY and CDR2 as SVGAGI. The CDR3 region has the DNA TGTGCCAGCAGTTGGCCAGGAAGCTACGAGCAGTACTTC. Protein: CASSWPGSYEQYF.

The J gene is TRBJ2-6, the V gene TRBV6-1; TRBD1 matches at 11 bases. The CDR3 loop spans 18 amino acids. The germline V gene has CDR1 MNHNS and CDR2 SASEGT. Trimming at V came to 7 bases and at J to 1 base, leaving 9 bases not matched to a gene. The CDR3 region has the DNA TGTGCCAGCAACCCGTGGGGGACAGGGGGGTCTGGGGCCAACGTCCTGACTTTC. It codes for CASNPWGTGGSGANVLTF.

The V and J genes are TRBV20-1 and TRBJ2-7, with D possibly being TRBD1 (5 bases). The germline V gene has CDR1 DFQATT and CDR2 SNEGSKA (reference sequence). V lost 6 bases and J lost 2, with 14 bases in between. CDR3 size: 13 residues. Here the CDR3 reads CSAAGPGTYEQYF. CDR3 nucleotides: TGCAGTGCAGCCGGCCCAGGGACCTACGAGCAGTACTTC.

This clonotype was recorded a few times. V and J are TRBV2 and TRBJ1-2; possible D gene TRBD1, 6 bases. Trimming stripped 0 bases from V and 4 bases from J, with 9 bases between. CDR1 and CDR2 from the germline V gene are SNHLY and FYNNEI. The CDR3 spans 14 residues. CDR3 in amino acids: CASSEASRGYGYTF. The CDR3 DNA follows: TGTGCCAGCAGTGAAGCGTCCAGGGGCTATGGCTACACCTTC. The complete variable domain, with remaining parts taken from reference TRBV2 and TRBJ1-2, reads EPEVTQTPSHQVTQMGQEVILRCVPISNHLYFYWYRQILGQKVEFLVSFYNNEISEKSEIFDDQFSVERPDGSNFTLKIRSTKLEDSAMYFCASSEASRGYGYTFGSGTRLTVV.

This clonotype was observed a few times. The chain carries TRBV5-1 and TRBJ2-5, with a possible D match to TRBD2 (7 bases). The CDR3 spans 13 residues. The V end lost 7 bases, the J end lost 5 bases, and 15 bases lay between the germline ends. The germline V gene encodes CDR1 SGHRS and CDR2 YFSETQ. The CDR3 nucleotides read TGCGCCAGCGCGGCGGGGGCCACGGAGACCCAGTACTTC. This codes for CASAAGATETQYF.

The V gene is TRBV28, the J gene TRBJ2-5, with 8 bases lining up with TRBD1. CDR1 and CDR2 from the germline V gene are MDHEN and SYDVKM. This CDR3 has 14 amino acids. The ends lost 2 bases at V and 4 bases at J; junction bases unmatched: 3. In DNA, the CDR3 is TGTGCCAGCAGTTTAGCCAGGGGGCCAGAGACCCAGTACTTC. The encoded protein is CASSLARGPETQYF.

This clonotype was counted once. V usage is TRBV10-3 and J usage is TRBJ2-1; 10 bases align to TRBD1. The CDR3 extends over 16 amino acids. With 3 bases clipped from V and 2 bases from J, the junction kept 4 bases outside the gene matches. Germline V lookup: CDR1 ENHRY, CDR2 SYGVKD. CDR3 loop: CAISEGQGVTYNEQFF. CDR3 in DNA: TGTGCCATCAGTGAAGGACAGGGGGTGACCTACAATGAGCAGTTCTTC.